This TCR beta chain was sequenced for a study of T cells in Graves' hyperthyroidism and ophthalmopathy (dated by TCRdb to between 2018 and 2020). For the wider study: Peripheral blood samples were taken at initial diagnosis, before any treatment was given. A discovery cohort of 95 to 100 patients, roughly 40 with Graves' ophthalmopathy and 55 to 60 with stable Graves' hyperthyroidism, was used to find distinguishing TCR V-J signatures. Prospective prediction of ophthalmopathy was tested in an independent validation cohort of fewer than 20 hyperthyroidism patients and around 16 patients who later progressed to ophthalmopathy. The roughly 100 discovery patients were randomly divided into training and test sets at a 7:3 ratio. The study also compared thyroid tissue and blood T-cell repertoires from about six Graves' hyperthyroidism patients. After sampling, hyperthyroidism patients received methimazole starting at 30 mg daily, and ophthalmopathy patients received high-dose intravenous methylprednisolone. According to the paper, TCR Vbeta CDR3 sequencing was carried out on 135 peripheral blood samples, which came from 40 to 45 ophthalmopathy, roughly 75 hyperthyroidism and roughly 17 progressor patients.

This clonotype was detected only a few times. Its binding antigen is unknown. Base qualities are missing; no much larger clone stands one base away. Counted from cysteine to phenylalanine, this CDR3 has 14 amino acids. Just CDR3 DNA is preserved here, 42 bases in frame from base 1. From V the trimming removes 5 bases and from J it removes 5 bases, while the gene matches leave 7 bases of the junction unaccounted for. CDR1 SGHAT and CDR2 FQNNGV are derived from the germline V gene. The TCR beta CDR3 regions were amplified from RNA transcripts. A first-round RT-PCR of the TCR CDR3 used the HTBI primer set with the Qiagen OneStep RT-PCR kit. Libraries were constructed in a second round of multiplex PCR, after which size selection and purification were performed. Paired-end sequencing of the libraries was performed with 100 bp reads on an Illumina HiSeq2000. Concerning the study's data processing: Raw data were processed with SOAPnuke, discarding reads with adapters, uncalled bases, mean Phred below 15, or no exact constant-primer or identifier match. COPE v1.2.5 was used to merge the high-quality paired reads, and each unique nucleotide sequence was defined as a clonotype. MiTCR v1.1 was used to align the clonotypes against IMGT TRBV, TRBD and TRBJ reference segments. Analysis was restricted to V-J combinations with a frequency above 0.0001, which covered roughly 99% of repertoires. A TCS score was defined as the ratio of F50 (clonal expansion) to E x V (chaos), with BLOSUM62-based TCRdist applied between CDR3 peptides within each V-J. Welch's t-statistics and random forest reduced around 520 V-J features to some 14, which were used in a naive Bayes classifier (R e1071). Clones were called with MiXCR by TCRdb after fastp trimmed the public reads at Q25, and only in-frame beta chains were retained. Rows are unified per CDR3 protein, each entry keeping the most common DNA and genes. The V and J calls here are based on TCRdb, not the publication. Here the sample has approximately 600,000 distinct CDR3 sequences; around 20% occur a single time. The top ten clonotypes cover 30% to 40% of the sample.

Moderately to severely active disease, a Clinical Activity Score of at least 3, a NOSPECS grade of at least 4, and a duration under 3 months were present in ophthalmopathy patients. The study excluded patients with uncontrolled infections, other autoimmune diseases, pregnancy or lactation. Diagnoses were established on the basis of clinical symptoms, serum thyroxine and TRAb, thyroid ultrasound, and orbital computed tomography. PBMCs were separated from roughly 10 ml of fresh peripheral blood using Ficoll-Paque density gradient centrifugation. Total RNA was extracted with Trizol reagent, and quality was checked on an Agilent 2100 Bioanalyzer. Paper-wide results and their limitations: Most expanded thyroid clonotypes (frequency above 0.001) were also found in blood, which suggests that blood repertoires may mirror thyroid immune responses. No statistical method was used to set the sample size in advance, and investigators knew the group allocation. In validation, the model predicted progression to ophthalmopathy a median of about 6 months before onset, with around 70% sensitivity and about 72% specificity. A 13 V-J signature model separated ophthalmopathy from stable hyperthyroidism, with roughly 88% sensitivity and 81.08% specificity in cross-validation and 80%/75% in testing.

Sequenced sample: blood. The rearranged segments are TRBV11-2 and TRBJ2-5; TRBD2 fits 8 bases in the junction. The clonotype was recovered from a man under 40 with Graves' ophthalmopathy. The nucleotide sequence is TGTGCCAGCAGCCCCGAGACGGGGGGGGAGACCCAGTACTTC. Its protein is CASSPETGGETQYF.